The 27 T cell receptor beta chains below were found in one sample sequenced in a study of shared clonotypes between healthy human individuals. Produced via immunoSEQ multiplex PCR; TCRdb's table is partial and in-frame only. The profile shows around 370,000 clones, approximately 96% of them singletons. Sequenced material: memory CD8+ T cells sorted from blood. Subset denoted: CD45RO+ cells pooled with CCR7-negative TemRA cells. These receptors all come from a man aged 25 to 40 in good health.

The chain links TRBV10-2 to TRBJ2-2; 9 positions match TRBD1. V trimming: 2 bases; J trimming: 2 bases; junction bases outside the gene matches: 6. The germline gives CDR1 WSHSY, CDR2 SAAADI. The CDR3 has 17 residues. The CDR3 here is CASSERRDRANTGELFF. The CDR3 DNA reads TGCGCCAGCAGTGAGAGGAGGGACAGGGCAAACACCGGGGAGCTGTTTTTT.

This chain links TRBV28 with TRBJ2-7; the match to TRBD2 covers 7 bases. The germline CDR1 and CDR2 sequences are MDHEN and SYDVKM. This CDR3 spans 15 amino acids. V lost 5 bases, J lost 9 bases, and 16 bases stayed unmatched. The DNA for the CDR3 is TGTGCCAGCAGTGCACCGGGACTAATGGCTTTATCGCAGTACTTC. Translation: CASSAPGLMALSQYF.

CDR3 sequence: CSVDRSYNEQFF. In DNA form, the CDR3 reads TGCAGCGTGGACAGGTCCTACAATGAGCAGTTCTTC. The rearrangement uses TRBV29-1 and TRBJ2-1, with TRBD1 identical over 7 bases. Germline assignment: CDR1 SQVTM and CDR2 ANQGSEA. CDR3 length: 12 amino acids. J gave up 1 base and V 6 bases, and 0 bases lay outside the gene matches.

This clone was seen only once. The chain recombines TRBV6-1 with TRBJ2-7, with D maybe TRBD2 (5 bases). The CDR3 totals 13 residues. V was trimmed by 9 bases and J by 2 bases, leaving 14 bases between them. Per the germline V gene, CDR1 is MNHNS and CDR2 is SASEGT. DNA of the CDR3: TGTGCCAGTGGGGAGTTCGATGCCTACGAGCAGTACTTC. Encoded protein: CASGEFDAYEQYF.

The rearrangement links TRBV14 to TRBJ2-3; a possible D gene is TRBD1 (5 bases). The CDR3 has 14 amino acids. Germline CDR1 is SGHDN and CDR2 is FVKESK. Trimming stripped 1 base from V and 2 bases from J, with 7 bases between. CDR3 region: CASSQAGITDTQYF. For the CDR3, the DNA is TGTGCCAGCAGCCAAGCAGGGATCACAGATACGCAGTATTTT.

The V gene is TRBV5-8, the J gene TRBJ2-5; unclear D gene. The germline CDR1 and CDR2 sequences are SGHTS and YDEGEE. The CDR3 totals 14 residues. The ends were cut back, 1 base at V and 4 bases at J, with 11 bases in the middle. CDR3: CASSLKSVPETQYF. The CDR3 DNA is TGTGCCAGCAGCTTGAAGTCGGTACCAGAGACCCAGTACTTC.

The chain has TRBV10-1 and TRBJ2-5, with 7 bases that match TRBD1. The trim removed 7 bases at V and 3 bases at J, leaving 8 bases unmatched. Germline V gene lookup returns CDR1 WNHNN and CDR2 SYGVQD (reference sequence). The CDR3 loop spans 14 amino acids. The CDR3 region has the DNA TGCGCCAGCACCAAAACAGGGGCGGAAGAGACCCAGTACTTC. Encoded protein: CASTKTGAEETQYF.

The chain has TRBV11-2 and TRBJ1-1; D not resolved. Germline V gene data show CDR1 as SGHAT and CDR2 as FQNNGV. The germline V and J ends were trimmed by 3 bases and 5 bases, with 19 bases remaining between them. The CDR3 is made up of 16 amino acids. The CDR3 loop reads CASSLVGFPLVTEAFF. CDR3 coding DNA: TGTGCCAGCAGCTTGGTGGGATTTCCCCTTGTAACTGAAGCTTTCTTT. Combining the CDR3 with reference TRBV11-2 and TRBJ1-1 gives the whole variable domain EAGVAQSPRYKIIEKRQSVAFWCNPISGHATLYWYQQILGQGPKLLIQFQNNGVVDDSQLPKDRFSAERLKGVDSTLKIQPAKLEDSAVYLCASSLVGFPLVTEAFFGQGTRLTVV.

The rearrangement joins TRBV7-9 to TRBJ2-1; D not resolved. V lost 6 bases and J lost 0, with 6 bases in between. The CDR3 is made up of 13 amino acids. The germline V gene has CDR1 SEHNR and CDR2 FQNEAQ (reference sequence). CDR3 sequence reads: CASRDSSYNEQFF. As DNA, the CDR3 is TGTGCCAGCAGAGATAGCTCCTACAATGAGCAGTTCTTC.

This rearrangement joins TRBV10-2 to TRBJ2-2, with 7 bases identical to TRBD2. This CDR3 has 15 residues. Germline values: CDR1 WSHSY, CDR2 SAAADI. V trimming: 2 bases; J trimming: 9 bases; junction bases outside the gene matches: 9. The CDR3 spells CASSESWTRGRELFF. The CDR3 DNA is TGCGCCAGCAGTGAGAGTTGGACTAGGGGTAGGGAGCTGTTTTTT.

The J gene is TRBJ2-7, the V gene TRBV7-2; D unresolved. The CDR3 consists of 13 residues. With 1 base removed from V and 2 bases from J, the gap between germline ends came to 6 bases. Germline V gene lookup returns CDR1 SGHTA and CDR2 FQGNSA. The CDR3 region is CASSLESPYEQYF. For the CDR3, the DNA is TGTGCCAGCAGCTTAGAGTCCCCCTACGAGCAGTACTTC.

Regarding this clone: The same CDR3 can be traced to other DNA sequences in this sample. The rearrangement uses TRBV5-1 and TRBJ2-3, with D uncertain. Germline V gene lookup returns CDR1 SGHRS and CDR2 YFSETQ. CDR3 size: 12 residues. V shed 0 bases and J shed 5 bases, with 4 bases lying between them. In nucleotides, the CDR3 is TGCGCCAGCAGCTTGGCGGGAGATACGCAGTATTTT. Its translation: CASSLAGDTQYF.

J is TRBJ2-7 and V is TRBV7-9; 9 positions match TRBD2. The J segment lost 3 bases and the V segment lost 5 bases, leaving 2 bases of the junction unmatched. Germline CDR1 is SEHNR and CDR2 is FQNEAQ (reference sequence). CDR3 length equals 13 residues. CDR3 amino acids: CASSVSGSYEQYF. The CDR3 DNA sequence: TGTGCCAGCAGCGTTAGCGGGAGCTACGAGCAGTACTTC.

V and J are TRBV6-5 and TRBJ1-2, with 7 bases lining up with TRBD1. The length of the CDR3 is 14 residues. After removal of 2 bases from V and 3 bases from J, the junction contained 3 bases not matched to a gene. Per germline, CDR1 MNHEY and CDR2 SVGAGI. As DNA, the CDR3 is TGTGCCAGCAGTTACGCCCAGGGGGACTATGGCTACACCTTC. It codes for CASSYAQGDYGYTF.

The V and J genes are TRBV19 and TRBJ1-2; tentatively, D is TRBD1 (6 bases). Germline assignment: CDR1 LNHDA and CDR2 SQIVND (reference sequence). V was trimmed by 6 bases and J by 2 bases, leaving 19 bases between them. CDR3 length equals 16 residues. DNA for the CDR3: TGTGCCAGTAGCAGAGAGGGTGGACAGATGAACTATGGCTACACCTTC. This encodes CASSREGGQMNYGYTF.

V gene TRBV10-2 combines with J gene TRBJ2-4; 9 positions agree with TRBD1. V lost 6 bases and J lost 1; bases outside the gene matches: 7. Germline V lookup: CDR1 WSHSY, CDR2 SAAADI. CDR3 size: 16 residues. CDR3 residues: CASSQGTGLAKNIQYF. In DNA, the CDR3 is TGCGCCAGCAGCCAAGGGACAGGGCTGGCCAAAAACATTCAGTACTTC.

The chain recombines TRBV5-4 with TRBJ2-1, with 11 bases aligning to TRBD2. Germline V gene lookup returns CDR1 SGHNT and CDR2 YYREEE (reference sequence). The CDR3 covers 15 residues. The junction had 3 bases not matched to a gene; V was cut back by 0 bases and J by 7 bases. The DNA of the CDR3 is TGTGCCAGCAGCTTGGAACTAGCGGGAGTGAATGAGCAGTTCTTC. Amino acid sequence: CASSLELAGVNEQFF.

This chain connects TRBV6-6 to TRBJ1-1; the D gene is possibly TRBD1 (5 bases). Per the germline V gene, CDR1 is MNHNY and CDR2 is SVGAGI (reference sequence). Trimming left V 7 bases short and J 4 bases short, with 10 bases between. The CDR3 is made up of 12 amino acids. The CDR3 is CASTRRATEAFF. The CDR3 nucleotides are TGTGCCAGCACCCGCAGGGCCACTGAAGCTTTCTTT.

The CDR3 loop reads CASSLESSGSLAYEQYF. In DNA, the CDR3 is TGCGCCAGCAGCTTGGAGTCTAGCGGGAGTCTCGCCTACGAGCAGTACTTC. The chain uses TRBV5-1 and TRBJ2-7; 10 bases are a match to TRBD2. The CDR3 loop spans 17 amino acids. After removal of 0 bases from V and 2 bases from J, the junction contained 8 bases not matched to a gene. The germline CDR1 and CDR2 sequences are SGHRS and YFSETQ.

The CDR3 reads CASRPGQGPAYEQYF. CDR3 in DNA: TGTGCCAGCAGGCCGGGACAGGGGCCTGCCTACGAGCAGTACTTC. V gene TRBV2 combines with J gene TRBJ2-7; 10 bases fit TRBD1. Trimming at V came to 6 bases and at J to 2 bases, leaving 7 bases not matched to a gene. Germline V gene data show CDR1 as SNHLY and CDR2 as FYNNEI. The CDR3 has 15 residues.

This clone was observed a single time. DNA for the CDR3: TGCAGTGGACAGGGGCCGGGGACCCAGTACTTC. Its translation: CSGQGPGTQYF. The genes are TRBV20-1 and TRBJ2-5; 8 bases match TRBD1. Germline V gene data show CDR1 as DFQATT and CDR2 as SNEGSKA (reference sequence). The CDR3 totals 11 residues. J gave up 7 bases and V 7 bases, and 5 bases lay outside the gene matches.

On this clone itself: Other DNA sequences of this sample code for an identical CDR3. The chain carries TRBV20-1 and TRBJ1-2; D unresolved. The germline CDR1 and CDR2 sequences are DFQATT and SNEGSKA (reference sequence). Deletions cut 3 bases from V and 0 bases from J, with 2 bases between. The CDR3 totals 11 residues. CDR3 coding DNA: TGCAGTGCTAGGACTAACTATGGCTACACCTTC. Translated, it gives CSARTNYGYTF.

The chain has TRBV27 and TRBJ1-4; D is ambiguous. The CDR3 runs 15 residues. The ends were cut back, 2 bases at V and 0 bases at J, with 7 bases in the middle. Germline CDR1 MNHEY, CDR2 SMNVEV (reference sequence). Written as DNA, the CDR3 is TGTGCCAGCAGTTTAGTGTGGGCAACTAATGAAAAACTGTTTTTT. Amino acid sequence: CASSLVWATNEKLFF.

The rearrangement uses TRBV4-2 and TRBJ2-1, with TRBD2 matching over 7 bases. The germline gives CDR1 LGHNA, CDR2 YNFKEQ. The CDR3 is 16 residues long. Trimming cost V 0 bases and J 6 bases; bases outside gene matches: 8. CDR3: CASSQEVGEGLNEQFF. The CDR3 region has the DNA TGTGCCAGCAGCCAAGAGGTGGGGGAGGGCCTCAATGAGCAGTTCTTC.

V usage is TRBV11-1 and J usage is TRBJ2-3; D perhaps matches TRBD2 (5 bases). Germline assignment: CDR1 SGHAT and CDR2 FQDESV (reference sequence). V lost 5 bases and J lost 3, with 12 bases in between. This CDR3 has 14 residues. CDR3 sequence: CASSRSGTTDTQYF. As DNA, the CDR3 is TGTGCCAGCAGCCGGAGCGGCACGACAGATACGCAGTATTTT.

The V call is TRBV2, the J call TRBJ1-1, with D perhaps TRBD1 (6 bases). Looked up from germline, CDR1 is SNHLY and CDR2 is FYNNEI. The CDR3 extends over 14 amino acids. V gave up 4 bases and J gave up 2 bases, with 11 bases separating them. Written as DNA, the CDR3 is TGTGCCAGCAGTGTGCAGGGGCCTAACACTGAAGCTTTCTTT. The encoded protein is CASSVQGPNTEAFF.

The sample holds a few counts of this clone. Different DNA sequences within this sample yield the same CDR3. The genes are TRBV9 and TRBJ1-1; a weak D match, TRBD1 (5 bases). Germline values: CDR1 SGDLS, CDR2 YYNGEE. The CDR3 length is 14 residues. V lost 2 bases and J 1 base, leaving 9 bases between the germline ends. CDR3 in amino acids: CASSVADRNTEAFF. CDR3 coding DNA: TGTGCCAGCAGCGTGGCAGACAGGAACACTGAAGCTTTCTTT.